Listed below are T cell receptor beta chains from one sample, sequenced in a study of cytomegalovirus exposure and HLA in healthy donors. The repertoire was sequenced with immunoSEQ multiplex PCR; TCRdb's copy has only in-frame clones and lacks some. The repertoire consists of fewer than 200,000 clones, with around 80% occurring once and the leading ten covering 4.5% to 5.5%. What was sequenced was PBMCs. The receptors come from a woman aged 50 to 60 in good health and CMV-seropositive. CDR3s include the opening cysteine and the closing phenylalanine or tryptophan. Each record gives: V gene, clone size, J gene, D gene, CDR3 DNA, CDR3 protein. The D gene is left open where the match is weak. Clone size is stated in some rows and not others, as once, few, many or a class when expanded.

>TRBV10-3|.|TRBJ1-2|TRBD1
TGTGCCATCAGTCCCGGACAGGGGGAAGGCTACACCTTC
CAISPGQGEGYTF
>TRBV5-1|.|TRBJ2-7|TRBD2
TGCGCCAGCCATGACCGGACTAGCGGGCCCTACGAGCAGTACTTC
CASHDRTSGPYEQYF
>TRBV7-8|.|TRBJ1-1|.
TGTGCCAGCAGCCTCCCGGGTAGGGAAGCTTTCTTT
CASSLPGREAFF
>TRBV7-8|.|TRBJ1-3|TRBD1
TGTGCCAGCAGCGAATGGACAGGGAGGAACACCATATATTTT
CASSEWTGRNTIYF
>TRBV29-1|.|TRBJ2-7|.
TGCAGCGTCATTGGAGCGCACGAGCAGTACTTC
CSVIGAHEQYF
>TRBV7-8|.|TRBJ1-2|.
TGTGCCAGCAGCGGAAGTTCTGTGGTCTCGGGGGGCTATGGCTACACCTTC
CASSGSSVVSGGYGYTF
>TRBV9|.|TRBJ2-3|.
TGTGCCAGCAGCGACGGGCCCAAGGGGAATACGCAGTATTTT
CASSDGPKGNTQYF
>TRBV18|.|TRBJ1-1|.
TGTGCCAGCTCACCCCAAGGGGCTGGCACTGAAGCTTTCTTT
CASSPQGAGTEAFF
>TRBV19|.|TRBJ2-3|TRBD1
TGTGCCAGTAGCCGACGCAGACAGGGGAACACAGATACGCAGTATTTT
CASSRRRQGNTDTQYF
>TRBV5-6|.|TRBJ2-6|.
TGTGCCAGCAGCGGCCTTTCTGGGGCCAACGTCCTGACTTTC
CASSGLSGANVLTF
>TRBV27|.|TRBJ1-1|TRBD1
TGTGCCAGCATTCCACGAGGGGGCTGGGGGACTGAAGCTTTCTTT
CASIPRGGWGTEAFF
>TRBV5-4|few|TRBJ2-7|.
TGTGCCAGCAGCTTACAGGGTGGAAACGAGCAGTACTTC
CASSLQGGNEQYF
>TRBV6-1|few|TRBJ2-7|.
TGTGCCAGCAGGCCCGGGAACCCCTACGAGCAGTACTTC
CASRPGNPYEQYF
>TRBV4-2|.|TRBJ2-1|.
TGTGCCAGCAGCCAAGTAGGAGATTTGGCTCATGAGCAGTTCTTC
CASSQVGDLAHEQFF
>TRBV13|.|TRBJ2-2|TRBD2
TGTGCCAGCAGCTTACGGGAGAAGGGAGCGGGGGGGCCGACCGGGGAGCTGTTTTTT
CASSLREKGAGGPTGELFF
>TRBV5-1|.|TRBJ2-7|TRBD2
TGCGCCAGCAGCCCTACCGCATTAGCGGGTTCGCGTCGCGAGCAGTACTTC
CASSPTALAGSRREQYF
>TRBV5-1|.|TRBJ1-1|.
TGCGCCAGCAGCTTGACAGGGTATAGGGAAAGGGGAACTGAAGCTTTCTTT
CASSLTGYRERGTEAFF
>TRBV6-6|.|TRBJ1-5|TRBD1
TGTGCCAGCAGTGCCACAGGGGGCGCGGATCAGCCCCAGCATTTT
CASSATGGADQPQHF
>TRBV7-2|.|TRBJ1-2|TRBD1
TGTGCCAGCAGTCCTATCGCGACAGGGGGCGCGGGCTACACCTTC
CASSPIATGGAGYTF
>TRBV28|.|TRBJ2-2|.
TGTGCCAGCAGTCAGAACACCGGGGAGCTGTTTTTT
CASSQNTGELFF
>TRBV5-1|.|TRBJ2-3|.
TGCGCCAGCAGCTTAACGGGGAACGCCGCGCAGTATTTT
CASSLTGNAAQYF
>TRBV2|once|TRBJ2-5|TRBD1
TGTGCCAGCTGCTCGACAGGGGGCAGGGGGCAGACCCAGTACTTC
CASCSTGGRGQTQYF
>TRBV19|.|TRBJ1-1|TRBD1
TGTGCCAGTCGTACAGGGGGCCACACTGAAGCTTTCTTT
CASRTGGHTEAFF
>TRBV4-2|few|TRBJ2-1|.
TGTGCCAGCAGCCAAGATTTAGGGGCCAATGAGCAGTTCTTC
CASSQDLGANEQFF
>TRBV21-1|.|TRBJ1-5|.
TGTGCCAGCAGCAAACCTATTATGTGCAATCAGCCCCAGCATTTT
CASSKPIMCNQPQHF
>TRBV7-2|once|TRBJ2-7|TRBD1
TGTGCCAGTCCGGGGGGGACAGGGGATGGGCAGTACTTC
CASPGGTGDGQYF
>TRBV27|once|TRBJ2-1|TRBD2
TGTGCCAGCAGTTTACTCCCTAGCGGGGGGTTTAGCTCCTACAATGAGCAGTTCTTC
CASSLLPSGGFSSYNEQFF
>TRBV5-6|.|TRBJ1-2|TRBD1
TGTGCCAGCAGCTTGAATTTCGGGACAGGGGGCTACTATGGCTACACCTTC
CASSLNFGTGGYYGYTF
>TRBV6-4|.|TRBJ2-6|.
TGTGCCAGCCGCTCTGGGGCCAACGTCCTGACTTTC
CASRSGANVLTF
>TRBV28|.|TRBJ2-2|TRBD2
TGTGCCAGCAGTTTAGGGCTAGCGGGGAACACCGGGGAGCTGTTTTTT
CASSLGLAGNTGELFF
>TRBV10-3|.|TRBJ2-3|TRBD2
TGTGCCATCAGTGAGGGTGCGGGAGGGCCAGGGAAGGATACGCAGTATTTT
CAISEGAGGPGKDTQYF
>TRBV5-1|.|TRBJ2-2|.
TGCGCCAGCAGCTTCGTTCGGCAGGGCAACACCGGGGAGCTGTTTTTT
CASSFVRQGNTGELFF